These 10 T cell receptor beta chains share one sample of origin, sequenced in a study of T cells in Graves' hyperthyroidism and ophthalmopathy. The investigators amplified TCR beta CDR3 regions from RNA transcripts. In the first-round RT-PCR of the TCR CDR3, the HTBI primer set was used. TCRdb fed the multiplex PCR reads into MiXCR, producing one record per CDR3 protein. The table lists some 740,000 distinct CDR3 sequences, less than 15% of them singletons, with around 9.6% in the top ten. The sequenced sample was blood. These receptors were taken from a woman aged 18 to 35 with Graves' hyperthyroidism.

This clonotype appeared many times. The chain carries TRBV28 and TRBJ1-4; D ambiguous. V was shortened by 7 bases and J by 1 base, with 16 bases between the two germline ends. This CDR3 is 16 amino acids long. CDR1 is MDHEN and CDR2 is SYDVKM in the germline V gene. DNA of the CDR3: TGTGCCAGCACCCTGACCGGGCCTCTAACTAATGAAAAACTGTTTTTT. Translation gives CASTLTGPLTNEKLFF.

This clonotype was seen repeatedly, ten times or more. The chain's CDR3 is CASGQAKHRMKQFF. CDR3 in DNA: TGTGCCAGTGGACAGGCGAAGCACAGAATGAAGCAGTTCTTC. The chain links TRBV30 to TRBJ2-1; 7 bases fit TRBD1. The CDR3 consists of 14 residues. J gave up 11 bases and V 8 bases, and 18 bases lay outside the gene matches. Germline CDR1 is GTSNPN and CDR2 is SVGIG (reference sequence).

This clonotype was seen more than once but under ten times. The CDR3 bases are TGCGCCAGCAGCCCTCCGGGACAGTCCTACAATGAGCAGTTCTTC. Its translation is CASSPPGQSYNEQFF. The V gene is TRBV5-1, the J gene TRBJ2-1, with 7 bases matching TRBD1. Germline trimming cut 4 bases from V and 1 base from J; bases unmatched to any gene: 5. There are 15 residues in the CDR3. Germline V gene sequence: CDR1 SGHRS, CDR2 YFSETQ.

This clonotype was counted many times. The rearrangement links TRBV7-8 to TRBJ1-5; 7 nucleotides line up with TRBD1. With 2 bases clipped from V and 7 bases from J, the junction kept 20 bases outside the gene matches. Germline CDR1 is SGHVS and CDR2 is FQNEAQ. CDR3 length: 19 amino acids. In nucleotides, the CDR3 is TGTGCCAGCAGCTTATATGGGGGCGCGGGTGGGCAGGGGGGCCAGCCCCAGCATTTT. Amino acid sequence: CASSLYGGAGGQGGQPQHF.

The sample holds many counts of this clonotype. The chain has TRBV5-8 and TRBJ1-5; a possible D gene is TRBD1 (5 bases). This CDR3 has 13 amino acids. Germline V lookup: CDR1 SGHTS, CDR2 YDEGEE. The V end lost 4 bases, the J end lost 5 bases, and 10 bases lay between the germline ends. The CDR3 nucleotides are TGTGCCAGCAGCCGCCAGGGCCATCAGCCCCAGCATTTT. Its protein is CASSRQGHQPQHF.

Many counts were recorded for this clonotype. The chain carries TRBV18 and TRBJ2-5; 7 nucleotides line up with TRBD1. V shed 3 bases and J 5 bases; nucleotides not matched to a gene: 12. The CDR3 contains 16 residues. Germline V CDR1 and CDR2: KGHSH, LQKENI. The CDR3 nucleotides read TGTGCCAGCTCACCGATACTGGCGACAGGGCAGGAGACCCAGTACTTC. Amino acids: CASSPILATGQETQYF.

This clonotype was counted at least ten times. The gene calls are TRBV28 and TRBJ2-1; TRBD2 aligns across 14 bases. The CDR3 is 18 residues long. Germline loops: CDR1 MDHEN, CDR2 SYDVKM. J was trimmed by 1 base and V by 5 bases; bases with no gene match: 7. The chain's CDR3 is CASSPGLAGAGSYNEQFF. DNA for the CDR3: TGTGCCAGCAGTCCGGGACTAGCGGGAGCGGGGTCCTACAATGAGCAGTTCTTC.

This clonotype was observed a few times. This chain uses TRBV11-2 with TRBJ2-3; TRBD1 aligns across 7 bases. The CDR3 is 13 amino acids. Per the germline V gene, CDR1 is SGHAT and CDR2 is FQNNGV. J was trimmed by 4 bases and V by 7 bases; bases with no gene match: 5. The CDR3 DNA sequence: TGTGCCAGCATTTACCAGGGGGCAGATACGCAGTATTTT. This sequence encodes CASIYQGADTQYF.

This clonotype was seen ten or more times. This chain uses TRBV11-2 with TRBJ2-5; the D is unclear. CDR1 is SGHAT, CDR2 FQNNGV, per germline. Trimming cost V 4 bases and J 10 bases, with 13 bases left between them. This CDR3 has 12 amino acids. Here the CDR3 reads CASSSVLWGQYF. The CDR3, as DNA: TGTGCCAGCAGCTCTGTGTTGTGGGGCCAGTACTTC.

The chain links TRBV24-1 to TRBJ2-5; 7 nucleotides line up with TRBD1. Trimming took 4 bases from V and 2 from J; bases not matched to a gene: 6. This CDR3 has 15 residues. Germline CDR1 reads KGHDR; CDR2 reads SFDVKD. The CDR3 DNA sequence: TGTGCCACCAGTGACCTAGGACAGGCTCAAGAGACCCAGTACTTC. This codes for CATSDLGQAQETQYF.